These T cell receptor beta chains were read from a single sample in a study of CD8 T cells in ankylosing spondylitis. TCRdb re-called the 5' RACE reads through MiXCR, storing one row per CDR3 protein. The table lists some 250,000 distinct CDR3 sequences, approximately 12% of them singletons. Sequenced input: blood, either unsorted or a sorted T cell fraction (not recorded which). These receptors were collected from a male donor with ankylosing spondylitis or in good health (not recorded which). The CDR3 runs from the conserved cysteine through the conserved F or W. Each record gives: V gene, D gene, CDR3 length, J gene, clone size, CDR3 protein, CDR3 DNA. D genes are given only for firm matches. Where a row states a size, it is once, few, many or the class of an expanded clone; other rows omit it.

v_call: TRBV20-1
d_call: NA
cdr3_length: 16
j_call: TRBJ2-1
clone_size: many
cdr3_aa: CSARAGVTDRINEQFF
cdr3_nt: TGCAGTGCTAGAGCCGGTGTAACGGATCGGATCAATGAGCAGTTCTTC

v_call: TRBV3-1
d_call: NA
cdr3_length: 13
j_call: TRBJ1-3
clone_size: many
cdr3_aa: CASSQGRQSPIYF
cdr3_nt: TGTGCCAGCAGCCAAGGCCGACAGAGTCCCATATATTTT

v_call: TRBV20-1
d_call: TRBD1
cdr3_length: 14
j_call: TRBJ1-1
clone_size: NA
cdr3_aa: CSLGRPTGGREAFF
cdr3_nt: TGCAGTCTCGGACGACCGACAGGGGGCAGGGAAGCTTTCTTT

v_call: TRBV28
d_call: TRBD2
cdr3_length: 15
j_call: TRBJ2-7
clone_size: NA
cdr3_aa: CASSLGSGRVDEQYF
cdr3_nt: TGTGCCAGCAGCTTGGGGAGCGGGAGGGTCGACGAGCAGTACTTC

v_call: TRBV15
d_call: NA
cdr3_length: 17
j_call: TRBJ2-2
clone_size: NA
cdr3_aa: CATSRGILSGNTGELFF
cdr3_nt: TGTGCCACCAGCAGAGGAATACTAAGCGGGAACACCGGGGAGCTGTTTTTT

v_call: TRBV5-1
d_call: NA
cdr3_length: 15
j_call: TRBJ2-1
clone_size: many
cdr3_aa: CASSSTWGARNEQFF
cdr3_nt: TGCGCCAGCAGCTCCACCTGGGGAGCGCGGAATGAGCAGTTCTTC

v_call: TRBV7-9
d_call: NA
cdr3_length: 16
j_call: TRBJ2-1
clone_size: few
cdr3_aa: CASSPPGGGDYNEQFF
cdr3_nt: TGTGCCAGCAGCCCCCCCGGTGGCGGAGACTACAATGAGCAGTTCTTC

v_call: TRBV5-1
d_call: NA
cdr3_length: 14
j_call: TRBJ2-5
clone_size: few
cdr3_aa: CASSVTSSSETQYF
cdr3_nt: TGCGCCAGCAGCGTCACTAGCTCATCGGAGACCCAGTACTTC

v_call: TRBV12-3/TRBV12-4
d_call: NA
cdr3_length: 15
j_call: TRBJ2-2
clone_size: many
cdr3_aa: CASSYAGVHTGELFF
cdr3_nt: TGTGCCAGCAGTTATGCAGGGGTGCACACCGGGGAGCTGTTTTTT

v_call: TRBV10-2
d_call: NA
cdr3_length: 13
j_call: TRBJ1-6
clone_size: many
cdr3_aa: CASRAANNSPLHF
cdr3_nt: TGCGCCAGCAGGGCGGCTAATAATTCACCCCTCCACTTT

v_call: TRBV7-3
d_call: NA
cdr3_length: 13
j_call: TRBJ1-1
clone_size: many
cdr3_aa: CASSQASGTEAFF
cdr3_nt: TGTGCCAGCAGCCAGGCCAGTGGCACTGAAGCTTTCTTT

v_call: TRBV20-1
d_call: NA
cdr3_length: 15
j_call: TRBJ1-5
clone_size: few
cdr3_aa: CSADDGTDSNQPQHF
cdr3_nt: TGCAGTGCTGACGACGGGACCGACAGCAATCAGCCCCAGCATTTT

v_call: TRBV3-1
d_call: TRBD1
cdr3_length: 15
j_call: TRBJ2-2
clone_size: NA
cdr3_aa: CASSQDPGGTGELFF
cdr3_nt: TGTGCCAGCAGCCAAGATCCAGGGGGCACCGGGGAGCTGTTTTTT

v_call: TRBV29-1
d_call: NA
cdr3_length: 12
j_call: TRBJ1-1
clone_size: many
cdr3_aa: CSVIQMNTEAFF
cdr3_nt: TGCAGCGTTATACAGATGAACACTGAAGCTTTCTTT

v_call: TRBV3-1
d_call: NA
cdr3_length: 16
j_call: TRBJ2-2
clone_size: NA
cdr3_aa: CASSQDPGGRTGELFF
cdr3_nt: TGTGCCAGCAGCCAAGATCCTGGGGGGCGCACCGGGGAGCTGTTTTTT

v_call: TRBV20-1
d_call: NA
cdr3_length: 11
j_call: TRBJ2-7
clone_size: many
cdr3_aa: CSAQDRYEQYF
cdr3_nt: TGCAGTGCTCAGGACCGCTACGAGCAGTACTTC

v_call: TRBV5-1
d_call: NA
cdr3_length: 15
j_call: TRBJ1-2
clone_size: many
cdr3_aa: CASSPGPIKLYGYTF
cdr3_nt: TGCGCCAGCAGCCCCGGACCCATAAAACTTTATGGCTACACCTTC

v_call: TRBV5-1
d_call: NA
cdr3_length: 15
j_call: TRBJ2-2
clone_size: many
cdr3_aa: CASSPGSSNTGELFF
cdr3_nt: TGCGCCAGCAGCCCTGGGTCTTCGAACACCGGGGAGCTGTTTTTT

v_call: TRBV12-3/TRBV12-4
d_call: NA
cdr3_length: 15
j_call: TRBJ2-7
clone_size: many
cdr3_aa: CASSPPAVRSYEQYF
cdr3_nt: TGTGCCAGCAGTCCCCCAGCGGTTCGATCCTACGAGCAGTACTTC

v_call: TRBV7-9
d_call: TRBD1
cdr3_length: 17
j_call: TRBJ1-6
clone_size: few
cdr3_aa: CASSSRTVGTGVSPLHF
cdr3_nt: TGTGCCAGCAGCTCCCGAACAGTTGGGACAGGGGTTTCACCCCTCCACTTT

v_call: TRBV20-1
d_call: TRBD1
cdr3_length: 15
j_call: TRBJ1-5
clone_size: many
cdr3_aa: CSARGGQGKDQPQHF
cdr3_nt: TGCAGTGCTAGAGGAGGACAGGGGAAAGATCAGCCCCAGCATTTT

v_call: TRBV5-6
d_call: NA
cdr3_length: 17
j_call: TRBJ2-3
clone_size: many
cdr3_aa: CASSLRGRQTSTDTQYF
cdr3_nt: TGTGCCAGCAGCTTGCGGGGTAGGCAGACCAGCACAGATACGCAGTATTTT

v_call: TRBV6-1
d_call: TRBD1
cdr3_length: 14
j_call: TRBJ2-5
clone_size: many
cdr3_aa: CASSSQGRQETQYF
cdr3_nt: TGTGCCAGCAGCTCACAGGGGAGACAAGAGACCCAGTACTTC

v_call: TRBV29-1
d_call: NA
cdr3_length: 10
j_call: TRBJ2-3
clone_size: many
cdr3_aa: CSVTADTQYF
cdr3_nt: TGCAGCGTCACGGCAGATACGCAGTATTTT

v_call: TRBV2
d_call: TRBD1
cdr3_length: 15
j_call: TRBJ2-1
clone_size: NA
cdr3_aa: CASRQGTARVHEQFF
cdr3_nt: TGTGCCAGCAGGCAAGGGACAGCCCGAGTCCATGAGCAGTTCTTC

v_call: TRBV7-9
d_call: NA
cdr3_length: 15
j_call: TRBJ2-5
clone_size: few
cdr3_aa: CASSLLGHQQETQYF
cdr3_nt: TGTGCCAGCAGCTTGTTAGGACATCAGCAAGAGACCCAGTACTTC

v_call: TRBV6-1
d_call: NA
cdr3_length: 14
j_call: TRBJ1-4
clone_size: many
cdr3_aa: CASSLTRVEEKLFF
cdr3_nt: TGTGCCAGCAGTCTAACCCGGGTCGAGGAAAAACTGTTTTTT

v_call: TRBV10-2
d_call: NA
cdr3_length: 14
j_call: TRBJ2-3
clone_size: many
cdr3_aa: CASSSGRGTDTQYF
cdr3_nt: TGCGCCAGCTCCTCAGGCCGGGGCACAGATACGCAGTATTTT

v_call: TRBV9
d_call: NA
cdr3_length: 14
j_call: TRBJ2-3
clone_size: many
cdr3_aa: CASSPPANTDTQYF
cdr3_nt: TGTGCCAGCAGCCCACCCGCCAACACAGATACGCAGTATTTT

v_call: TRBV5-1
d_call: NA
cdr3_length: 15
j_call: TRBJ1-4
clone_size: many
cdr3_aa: CASSFTGIANEKLFF
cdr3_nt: TGCGCCAGCAGCTTTACAGGGATTGCTAATGAAAAACTGTTTTTT

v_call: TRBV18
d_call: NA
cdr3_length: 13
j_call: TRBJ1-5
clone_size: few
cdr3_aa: CASSLQNNQPQHF
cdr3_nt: TGTGCCAGCTCACTACAGAACAATCAGCCCCAGCATTTT

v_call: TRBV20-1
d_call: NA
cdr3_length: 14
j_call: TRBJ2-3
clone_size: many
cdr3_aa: CSARGWPSTDTQYF
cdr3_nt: TGCAGTGCTAGAGGTTGGCCTAGCACAGATACGCAGTATTTT

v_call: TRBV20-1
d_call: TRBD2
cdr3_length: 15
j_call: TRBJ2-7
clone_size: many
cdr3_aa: CSAKTGLARSYEQYF
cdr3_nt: TGCAGTGCTAAGACAGGACTAGCCCGTTCCTACGAGCAGTACTTC

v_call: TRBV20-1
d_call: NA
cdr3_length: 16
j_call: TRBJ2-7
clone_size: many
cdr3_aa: CSARDDAGTFTYEQYF
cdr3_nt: TGCAGTGCTAGAGACGACGCCGGGACTTTTACCTACGAGCAGTACTTC

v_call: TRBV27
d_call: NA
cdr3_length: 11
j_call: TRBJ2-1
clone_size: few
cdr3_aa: CASKEGHEQFF
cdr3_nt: TGTGCCAGCAAGGAAGGGCATGAGCAGTTCTTC

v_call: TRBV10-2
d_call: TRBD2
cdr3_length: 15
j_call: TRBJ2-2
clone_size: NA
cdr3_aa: CASSVSGGALRELFF
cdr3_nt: TGCGCCAGCAGCGTTAGCGGGGGGGCCTTGCGGGAGCTGTTTTTT

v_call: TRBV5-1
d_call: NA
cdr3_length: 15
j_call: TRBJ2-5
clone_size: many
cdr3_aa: CASIGRGGLDETQYF
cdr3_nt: TGCGCCAGCATCGGCAGGGGAGGATTAGATGAAACCCAGTACTTC

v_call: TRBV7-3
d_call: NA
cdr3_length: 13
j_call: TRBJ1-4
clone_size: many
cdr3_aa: CASSLLAGDKLFF
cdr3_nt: TGTGCCAGCAGCTTATTAGCCGGCGACAAACTGTTTTTT

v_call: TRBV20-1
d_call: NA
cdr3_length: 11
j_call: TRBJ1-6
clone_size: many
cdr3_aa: CSAREIPTLHF
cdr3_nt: TGCAGTGCCCGGGAGATCCCGACCCTCCACTTT

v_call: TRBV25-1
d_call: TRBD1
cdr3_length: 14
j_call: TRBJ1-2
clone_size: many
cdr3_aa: CASSGTGGGYGYTF
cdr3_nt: TGTGCCAGCAGTGGGACAGGGGGCGGCTATGGCTACACCTTC

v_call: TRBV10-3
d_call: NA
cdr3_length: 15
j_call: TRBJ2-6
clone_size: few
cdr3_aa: CAIRSSISGANVLTF
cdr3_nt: TGTGCCATCAGGAGCAGTATCTCTGGGGCCAACGTCCTGACTTTC

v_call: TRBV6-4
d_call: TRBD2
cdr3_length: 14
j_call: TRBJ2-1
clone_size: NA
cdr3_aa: CASSGSSGVDEQFF
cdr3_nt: TGTGCCAGCAGTGGCTCTAGCGGGGTGGATGAGCAGTTCTTC

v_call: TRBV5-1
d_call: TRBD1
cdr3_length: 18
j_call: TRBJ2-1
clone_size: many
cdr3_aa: CASSLVRTGVAVVDEQFF
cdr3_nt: TGCGCCAGCAGCTTGGTAAGGACAGGGGTTGCTGTCGTCGATGAGCAGTTCTTC

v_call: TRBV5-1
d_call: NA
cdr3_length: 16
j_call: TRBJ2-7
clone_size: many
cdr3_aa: CASSLADGGELYEQYF
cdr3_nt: TGCGCCAGCAGCTTGGCCGATGGGGGTGAACTCTACGAGCAGTACTTC

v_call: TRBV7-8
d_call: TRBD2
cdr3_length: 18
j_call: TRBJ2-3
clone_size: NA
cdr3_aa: CASSLARGGITSTDTQYF
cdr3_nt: TGTGCCAGCAGCTTAGCTCGGGGGGGCATCACTAGCACAGATACGCAGTATTTT

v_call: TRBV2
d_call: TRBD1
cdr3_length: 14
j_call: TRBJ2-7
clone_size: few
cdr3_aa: CASSLQDRAHEQYF
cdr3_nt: TGTGCCAGCAGTCTTCAGGACAGGGCCCACGAGCAGTACTTC

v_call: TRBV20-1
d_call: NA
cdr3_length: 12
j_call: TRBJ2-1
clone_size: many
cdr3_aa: CSARGGVNEQFF
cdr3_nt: TGCAGTGCTAGAGGAGGGGTAAATGAGCAGTTCTTC

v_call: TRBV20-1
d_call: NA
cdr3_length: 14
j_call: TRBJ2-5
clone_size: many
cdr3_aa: CSAVAGPYQETQYF
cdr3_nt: TGCAGTGCTGTCGCCGGGCCGTATCAAGAGACCCAGTACTTC

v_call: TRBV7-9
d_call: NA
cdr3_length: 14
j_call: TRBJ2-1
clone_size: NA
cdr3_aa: CASRSNGSNNEQFF
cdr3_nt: TGTGCCAGCAGATCTAACGGAAGCAACAATGAGCAGTTCTTC

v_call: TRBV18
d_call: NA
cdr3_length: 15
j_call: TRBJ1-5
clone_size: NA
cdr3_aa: CASSDLGEFNQPQHF
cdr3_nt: TGTGCCAGCTCCGACCTTGGGGAGTTCAATCAGCCCCAGCATTTT

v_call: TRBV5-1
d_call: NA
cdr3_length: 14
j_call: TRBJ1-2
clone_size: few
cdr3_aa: CASSLDYRTGGYTF
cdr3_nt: TGCGCCAGCAGCCTCGACTACAGGACGGGCGGCTACACCTTC

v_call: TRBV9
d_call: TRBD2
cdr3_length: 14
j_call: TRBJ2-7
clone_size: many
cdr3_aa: CASSPDGRVYEQYF
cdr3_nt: TGTGCCAGCAGCCCCGACGGGAGGGTTTACGAGCAGTACTTC

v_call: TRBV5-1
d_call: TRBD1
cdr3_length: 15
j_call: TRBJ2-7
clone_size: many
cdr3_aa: CASSLGTGGHSEQYF
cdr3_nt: TGCGCCAGCAGCTTAGGGACAGGGGGCCACTCGGAGCAGTACTTC